This TCR beta chain was sequenced during a study of blood T cell repertoires in COVID-19. Germline V gene sequence: CDR1 WSHSY, CDR2 SAAADI. This CDR3 has 14 residues. The V and J ends lost 6 bases and 1 base respectively, with 12 bases between them. TCRdb's table, derived via immunoSEQ multiplex PCR, lists solely in-frame clones and lacks some. The profile shows around 130,000 clones, approximately 84% of them singletons. The clonotype comes from a woman aged 55-69 years with acute or convalescent COVID-19. The rearrangement uses TRBV10-2 and TRBJ2-5; tentatively, D is TRBD2 (5 bases). Sequenced input: peripheral blood. CDR3 sequence: CASRATSGQETQYF. The CDR3 DNA reads TGCGCCAGCAGGGCGACCAGCGGCCAAGAGACCCAGTACTTC.